This T cell receptor beta chain appears in the sequencing data of a study of T cell responses to AZD1222 COVID-19 vaccine. Regarding the study as a whole: In a largely white British group with more females than males, clonal diversity was possibly underestimated. Targets within unmutated variant regions were reportedly found for nearly half of spike-specific TCRs. At baseline, just five to seven AZD1222 recipients tested seropositive. The study found vaccine-associated CD4 TCRs spanning spike, dominant at 160-218 and 743-854.

CDR1 and CDR2 from the germline V gene are LNHDA and SQIVND (reference sequence). V was cut by 0 bases and J by 6 bases, with 14 bases left in between. The CDR3 is made up of 15 amino acids. Libraries were prepared by immunoSEQ multiplex PCR; TCRdb keeps only in-frame clonotypes and omits some of them. The sample includes fewer than 150,000 clones, 85% to 90% seen only once; the top ten take about 16%. Concerning this clone itself: Its target is not known.

The specimen was peripheral blood, collected 28 days after the second AZD1222 dose. The TCR sequence derives from an adult who received the AZD1222 COVID-19 vaccine. This chain uses TRBV19 with TRBJ2-5; D unclear. The CDR3 DNA reads as TGTGCCAGTAGTATAGACCCGAAGGGAAGGAAGACCCAGTACTTC. It is translated as CASSIDPKGRKTQYF.